This TCR beta chain was retrieved from a study of shared clonotypes between healthy human individuals. Broader study findings: Sorted-subset sequencing was shown by rarefaction to be incomplete despite large depth. Estimated richness was generally greater in naive than memory subsets. The sharing of approximately 4.6% of naive CD4 clonotypes was seen across a handful of donors.

Only in-frame clones appear in the TCRdb table, and some are missing; sequencing was by immunoSEQ multiplex PCR. The sample holds 2,500,000 or so clones, roughly 93% seen once. This CDR3 is 11 amino acids long. Germline V lookup: CDR1 GTSNPN, CDR2 SVGIG (reference sequence). The table lists this clone with a count of one. As yet, its antigen is unknown. A CD45RA-negative memory subset and a CD45RA+ naive subset were separated from the CD4+ cells. This TCR derives from a man younger than 30 in good health. Some clones in this sample may be carry-over from other donors' samples. Source material: naive CD4+ T cells from PBMCs. Subset: CD45RA+ positively selected. The V gene is TRBV30, the J gene TRBJ2-5; D tentatively fits TRBD1 or TRBD2 (5 bases each). The end of the DNA is better explained by TRBJ2-7, so the J call may be wrong. The CDR3 sequence: CAWSRDLEQYF. Here the CDR3 DNA reads TGTGCCTGGAGTAGGGACCTCGAGCAGTACTTC.